The 5 T cell receptor beta chains presented below share a single source sample, sequenced in a study of beta chain features in type 1 diabetes. The entirety of the isolated RNA underwent reverse transcription, so expressed TCRB transcripts were sequenced. TCRdb keeps only in-frame clones here, not all; method: immunoSEQ multiplex PCR. The data hold around 330,000 clones, with approximately 10% observed a single time. Sequenced material: naive CD4+ T cells from blood. These receptors all come from a woman aged 30 to 39 in good health.

This clone was seen more than once but under ten times. This sequence joins TRBV7-2 and TRBJ2-3; TRBD2 matches 8 bases. The CDR3 is 14 amino acids. Losses at the gene ends were 7 bases for V and 6 bases for J; bases not matched to a gene: 9. Per the germline V gene, CDR1 is SGHTA and CDR2 is FQGNSA. Written as DNA, the CDR3 is TGTGCCAGCACGGGGGTAGCGGGATCCGATACGCAGTATTTT. It encodes CASTGVAGSDTQYF.

This clone has just a few counts. The V and J genes are TRBV15 and TRBJ1-5, with 9 bases identical to TRBD1. Germline CDR1 LNHNV, CDR2 YYDKDF (reference sequence). The CDR3 is 14 residues long. V shed 7 bases, J shed 2 bases, and the junction held 3 bases outside the gene matches. The CDR3: CATTDRGGNQPQHF. The CDR3 DNA reads TGTGCCACCACGGACAGGGGAGGCAATCAGCCCCAGCATTTT.

The V gene is TRBV7-2, the J gene TRBJ2-3; TRBD2 matches at 12 bases. Germline lookup yields CDR1 SGHTA and CDR2 FQGNSA. The CDR3 is 16 amino acids. Losses at the gene ends were 5 bases for V and 3 bases for J; bases not matched to a gene: 6. The CDR3 DNA is TGTGCCAGCAGCGCCCGACTAGCGGGAGTAACAGATACGCAGTATTTT. Its translation: CASSARLAGVTDTQYF.

This clone was detected only a few times. The CDR3 here is CASSIDSGSQETQYF. DNA of the CDR3: TGTGCCAGCAGCATAGATAGCGGGAGCCAAGAGACCCAGTACTTC. The rearrangement links TRBV7-2 to TRBJ2-5, with 9 nucleotides matching TRBD2. The V and J ends lost 5 bases and 1 base, in that order; junction bases with no gene match: 5. Germline CDR1 SGHTA, CDR2 FQGNSA. CDR3 size: 15 residues.

The chain carries TRBV19 and TRBJ2-1; 9 positions match TRBD2. The germline V gene has CDR1 LNHDA and CDR2 SQIVND (reference sequence). CDR3 length: 14 amino acids. Trimming cost V 7 bases and J 4 bases; bases outside gene matches: 5. The CDR3 DNA is TGTGCCAGTAATGGCGGGAGGGATTACAATGAGCAGTTCTTC. It specifies CASNGGRDYNEQFF.